This T cell receptor beta chain was recovered during a study of blood T cell repertoires in COVID-19. Study overall: Specimens from acute and convalescent COVID-19 originated in the United States, Italy and Spain. From T cells, B-cell-depleted T cells, or PBMCs came the material, which was cDNA or gDNA.

Authors' methods: Quantification of nucleated cells was approximated via reference gene primer amplification. Sequenced by immunoSEQ multiplex PCR; TCRdb stores in-frame clones only, minus some. That table gives V, J and clone size, and the DNA gave D and trimming. The table has 240,000 or so clones, roughly 83% seen once; the top ten hold around an eighth. CDR3 length equals 14 residues. Germline values: CDR1 MNHEY, CDR2 SVGAGI. Trimming removed 7 bases from V and 7 bases from J; junction bases left unmatched: 8. Sample: peripheral blood. The chain recombines TRBV6-5 with TRBJ2-1, with 9 nucleotides matching TRBD2. The receptor's source is an elderly man with acute or convalescent COVID-19. DNA of the CDR3: TGTGCCAGCATCGGCAGCGGGAGGATGAATGAGCAGTTCTTC. Translating gives CASIGSGRMNEQFF.